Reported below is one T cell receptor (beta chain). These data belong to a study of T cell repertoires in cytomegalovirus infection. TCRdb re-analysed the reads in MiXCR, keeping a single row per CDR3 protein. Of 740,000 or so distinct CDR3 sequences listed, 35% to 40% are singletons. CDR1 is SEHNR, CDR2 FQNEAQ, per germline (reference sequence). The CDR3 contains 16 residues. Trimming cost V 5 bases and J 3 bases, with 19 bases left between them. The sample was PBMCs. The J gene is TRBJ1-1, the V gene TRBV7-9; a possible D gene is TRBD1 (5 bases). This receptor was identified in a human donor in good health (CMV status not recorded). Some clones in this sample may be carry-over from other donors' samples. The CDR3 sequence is CASSPNGGVGDTEAFF. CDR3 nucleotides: TGTGCCAGCAGCCCAAACGGCGGGGTGGGGGACACTGAAGCTTTCTTT.